A single sample gave rise to the 26 T cell receptor beta chains below, sequenced in a study of identical twins. TCRdb analysed the 5' RACE reads with MiXCR anew, one entry per CDR3 protein. The sample holds about 810,000 distinct CDR3 sequences; more than 9% are singletons and the top ten take around 1.6%. The same data also contributed to another study, on yellow fever vaccine responses in identical twins.

The specimen sequenced was PBMCs. The receptor source for this set is a woman under 30 in good health.

This chain joins TRBV20-1 and TRBJ1-1; TRBD1 is a possible D gene (6 bases). Germline V lookup: CDR1 DFQATT, CDR2 SNEGSKA (reference sequence). The length of the CDR3 is 14 residues. Trimming took 0 bases from V and 4 from J, leaving 12 bases between them. The CDR3 DNA follows: TGCAGTGCTAGAGATGATAGAGGGGGCACTGAAGCTTTCTTT. Its protein is CSARDDRGGTEAFF.

This clonotype has ten or more counts. CDR3 amino acids: CASSLAERITRNEQFF. The CDR3 nucleotides are TGCGCCAGCAGCTTGGCCGAGCGGATAACTCGCAATGAGCAGTTCTTC. This rearrangement joins TRBV5-1 to TRBJ2-1; possibly TRBD2 for D (5 bases). Per the germline V gene, CDR1 is SGHRS and CDR2 is YFSETQ. Between the trimmed V and J ends, which lost 0 bases and 6 bases, there was a span of 16 bases. The CDR3 runs to 16 residues.

This clonotype came up a few times. The V call is TRBV2, the J call TRBJ2-1; TRBD2 matches 9 bases. Germline lookup yields CDR1 SNHLY and CDR2 FYNNEI. The CDR3 is 15 residues long. The V and J ends lost 8 bases and 4 bases, in that order; junction bases with no gene match: 9. The CDR3 loop is CASEDSGSFYNEQFF. The CDR3, as DNA: TGTGCCAGCGAGGATAGCGGGAGTTTTTACAATGAGCAGTTCTTC.

There are a few counts of this clonotype. This chain links TRBV2 with TRBJ2-4; the D is unclear. CDR1 SNHLY and CDR2 FYNNEI come from the germline V gene. Trimming removed 6 bases at V and 11 bases at J, with 8 bases between. There are 10 residues in the CDR3. CDR3 sequence: CASRGDVQYF. CDR3 coding DNA: TGTGCCAGCAGAGGCGACGTTCAGTACTTC.

J is TRBJ1-1 and V is TRBV6-1, with D perhaps matching TRBD1 (6 bases). Trimming removed 11 bases from V and 7 bases from J, with 23 bases in between. Germline-derived CDR1 and CDR2 are MNHNS and SASEGT. The CDR3 has 14 amino acids. DNA of the CDR3: TGTGCCCCCCTTTTAACAGGGTCAGAGGATGAAGCTTTCTTT. This codes for CAPLLTGSEDEAFF.

This clonotype showed up many times. J is TRBJ2-7 and V is TRBV9; 8 bases map to TRBD1. This CDR3 is built from 14 residues. V gave up 4 bases and J gave up 0 bases; unmatched junction bases: 3. Germline assignment: CDR1 SGDLS and CDR2 YYNGEE. The CDR3 reads CASSPGTGSYEQYF. CDR3 sequence (DNA): TGTGCCAGCAGCCCGGGGACAGGCTCCTACGAGCAGTACTTC.

This clonotype was observed a handful of times. This chain links TRBV27 with TRBJ1-2; D is possibly TRBD1 (5 bases). Per the germline V gene, CDR1 is MNHEY and CDR2 is SMNVEV (reference sequence). The CDR3 contains 14 residues. V gave up 8 bases and J gave up 5 bases, with 18 bases separating them. The CDR3 loop reads CASGPFDRFYGYTF. Written as DNA, the CDR3 is TGTGCCAGCGGCCCCTTTGACAGATTTTATGGCTACACCTTC.

The gene calls are TRBV21-1 and TRBJ2-1; TRBD1, as called in the table, went unchecked against the DNA. TRBV21-1 is classified as a pseudogene. The CDR3 is made up of 16 amino acids. The CDR3 DNA reads TGTGCCAGCAGCAAAGGTGGTCGACAGGGGGCCGATGAGCAGTTCTTC. Protein sequence: CASSKGGRQGADEQFF.

The chain links TRBV20-1 to TRBJ1-5, with D hard to call. The CDR3 contains 15 residues. CDR1 is DFQATT, CDR2 SNEGSKA, per germline (reference sequence). Trimming pared 4 bases from V and 0 bases from J, leaving 13 bases between. The CDR3, as DNA: TGCAGTGCTACTCGATCAGGACCTAGCAATCAGCCCCAGCATTTT. Protein sequence: CSATRSGPSNQPQHF.

This clonotype has a handful of counts. The chain uses TRBV7-3 and TRBJ2-7; TRBD2 matches 8 bases. Germline CDR1 SGHTA, CDR2 FQGTGA. This CDR3 contains 16 residues. Losses at the gene ends were 4 bases for V and 4 bases for J; bases not matched to a gene: 12. The CDR3 sequence: CASSCRARLAIYEQYF. The CDR3 bases are TGTGCCAGCAGCTGCCGCGCGAGACTAGCGATATACGAGCAGTACTTC.

CDR3 sequence (DNA): TGTGCCAGCAGCTCTCATTGGGCGGGAGGACAGGACGAGCAGTACTTC. Its protein product is CASSSHWAGGQDEQYF. The rearrangement joins TRBV11-3 to TRBJ2-7; TRBD2 is a possible D gene (8 bases). Germline CDR1 reads SGHNT; CDR2 reads YENEEA. V was pared by 4 bases and J by 5 bases, with 21 bases between. The CDR3 is made up of 16 amino acids.

The chain joins TRBV3-1 to TRBJ2-1, with 9 bases identical to TRBD1. J was trimmed by 2 bases and V by 3 bases; bases with no gene match: 8. The CDR3 loop spans 17 amino acids. Per the germline V gene, CDR1 is LGHDT and CDR2 is YNNKEL (reference sequence). CDR3 in DNA: TGTGCCAGCAGCCAGCAGACCGGGACAGGGCCCTACAATGAGCAGTTCTTC. Residues: CASSQQTGTGPYNEQFF.

In this sample, this clonotype turned up a few times. This chain connects TRBV3-1 to TRBJ2-2; D is unresolved. The CDR3 consists of 15 residues. Trimming pared 4 bases from V and 4 bases from J, leaving 13 bases between. From germline, CDR1 is LGHDT and CDR2 YNNKEL (reference sequence). Written as DNA, the CDR3 is TGTGCCAGCAGCCCCCGTCTGTTGGCCACCGGGGAGCTGTTTTTT. This translates into CASSPRLLATGELFF.

The rearrangement links TRBV5-1 to TRBJ1-2, with D uncertain. This CDR3 contains 13 residues. The V end lost 0 bases, the J end lost 5 bases, and 8 bases lay between the germline ends. Germline CDR1 SGHRS, CDR2 YFSETQ. In nucleotides, the CDR3 is TGCGCCAGCAGCTTGGATACACAGTATGGCTACACCTTC. Protein product: CASSLDTQYGYTF.

There are many counts of this clonotype. V gene TRBV12-3 or TRBV12-4 combines with J gene TRBJ2-3, with 9 positions matching TRBD2. The CDR3 runs 16 residues. The trim removed 5 bases at V and 0 bases at J, leaving 6 bases unmatched. For the CDR3, the DNA is TGTGCCAGCAGTGCAGGGACTAGCTTGAGCACAGATACGCAGTATTTT. It specifies CASSAGTSLSTDTQYF.

This clonotype was observed a handful of times. The rearrangement uses TRBV20-1 and TRBJ2-7, with 16 bases matching TRBD2. CDR1 is DFQATT, CDR2 SNEGSKA, per germline (reference sequence). The CDR3 totals 17 residues. The ends lost 3 bases at V and 6 bases at J; junction bases unmatched: 11. The CDR3 sequence is CSARSKGTSGRASEQYF. CDR3 in DNA: TGCAGTGCTAGGTCGAAGGGGACTAGCGGGAGGGCCAGCGAGCAGTACTTC.

At least ten counts were recorded for this clonotype. V and J are TRBV5-1 and TRBJ2-5, with 8 bases that match TRBD1. CDR1 SGHRS and CDR2 YFSETQ come from the germline V gene. CDR3 length: 17 residues. V was clipped by 1 base and J by 4 bases; unmatched bases: 12. The DNA for the CDR3 is TGCGCCAGCAGCTTGCCCTCAGGACAGGGAGGTGGAGAGACCCAGTACTTC. It is translated as CASSLPSGQGGGETQYF.

This clonotype was seen only a few times. This chain links TRBV20-1 with TRBJ1-5, with TRBD1 identical over 7 bases. Germline assignment: CDR1 DFQATT and CDR2 SNEGSKA (reference sequence). This CDR3 spans 18 amino acids. With 1 base clipped from V and 3 bases from J, the junction kept 15 bases outside the gene matches. The CDR3 is CSARGGLGQAGFNQPQHF. The CDR3, as DNA: TGCAGTGCTAGAGGGGGATTAGGACAGGCGGGTTTCAATCAGCCCCAGCATTTT.

This clonotype has only a few counts. This chain links TRBV18 with TRBJ1-4, with 7 positions matching TRBD1. Looked up from germline, CDR1 is KGHSH and CDR2 is LQKENI. V shed 0 bases, J shed 5 bases, and the junction held 3 bases outside the gene matches. The CDR3 has 15 amino acids. CDR3 DNA: TGTGCCAGCTCACCACCGACAGGGATCAATGAAAAACTGTTTTTT. Translation: CASSPPTGINEKLFF.

This clonotype was recorded a few times. The chain has TRBV12-3 or TRBV12-4 and TRBJ1-2; D might be TRBD1 (5 bases). The CDR3 extends over 15 amino acids. Trimming shortened V by 1 base and J by 0 bases, and 9 bases separated the two germline ends. CDR3 coding DNA: TGTGCCAGCAGTTTAGTCTGGGACGCTAACTATGGCTACACCTTC. Its translation is CASSLVWDANYGYTF.

The CDR3, as DNA: TGTGCCAGCAGTTTTCGACTAGGCCACGAGCAGTACTTC. This encodes CASSFRLGHEQYF. The V gene is TRBV28, the J gene TRBJ2-7, with D perhaps TRBD2 (6 bases). V was shortened by 3 bases and J by 5 bases, with 11 bases between the two germline ends. Germline CDR1 MDHEN, CDR2 SYDVKM. The length of the CDR3 is 13 residues.

The chain carries TRBV11-2 and TRBJ2-5, with TRBD2 matching 8 bases. CDR1 SGHAT and CDR2 FQNNGV come from the germline V gene. This CDR3 spans 18 amino acids. Trimming at V came to 1 base and at J to 2 bases, leaving 12 bases not matched to a gene. CDR3 nucleotide sequence: TGTGCCAGCAGCTTAGGGGGCGGGAGGCTAGCGCCACAAGAGACCCAGTACTTC. Translated: CASSLGGGRLAPQETQYF.

A word on this clonotype: One end of the junction fails to match germline, which may point to a read error. The rearrangement uses TRBV27 and TRBJ2-7, with 8 nucleotides matching TRBD1. Germline V gives CDR1 MNHEY, CDR2 SMNVEV (reference sequence). This CDR3 comprises 16 residues. The CDR3 spells CASSLSQWGQANEQYF. In DNA form, the CDR3 reads TGTGCCAGCAGCTTATCCCAATGGGGACAGGCGAACGAGCAGTACTTC.

This chain connects TRBV11-2 to TRBJ2-1; no reliable D call. V shed 0 bases and J shed 2 bases, with 14 bases lying between them. In germline, CDR1 is SGHAT, CDR2 FQNNGV. The CDR3 spans 17 residues. CDR3 loop: CASSLEPRVYAYNEQFF. The CDR3 nucleotides are TGTGCCAGCAGCTTAGAACCTAGAGTCTATGCCTACAATGAGCAGTTCTTC.

This clonotype was counted between two and nine times. The rearrangement links TRBV5-1 to TRBJ2-7; 8 nucleotides match TRBD1. The CDR3 contains 16 residues. Germline CDR1 reads SGHRS; CDR2 reads YFSETQ. The J segment lost 6 bases and the V segment lost 4 bases, leaving 15 bases of the junction unmatched. CDR3 DNA sequence: TGCGCCAGCAGCCAATTTGGACAGGGAGGACGGATCGAGCAGTACTTC. Protein sequence: CASSQFGQGGRIEQYF. The full variable domain, in which reference TRBV5-1 and TRBJ2-7 provide the parts outside the CDR3, is KAGVTQTPRYLIKTRGQQVTLSCSPISGHRSVSWYQQTPGQGLQFLFEYFSETQRNKGNFPGRFSGRQFSNSRSEMNVSTLELGDSALYLCASSQFGQGGRIEQYFGPGTRLTVT.

The J gene is TRBJ1-1, the V gene TRBV25-1; the D is unclear. The germline V gene encodes CDR1 MGHDK and CDR2 SYGVNS. Trimming removed 1 base from V and 13 bases from J, with 16 bases in between. The CDR3 runs 13 residues. The CDR3 here is CASSESPDDNVFF. In DNA form, the CDR3 reads TGTGCCAGCAGTGAATCCCCGGACGACAACGTTTTCTTT. The full variable domain, in which reference TRBV25-1 and TRBJ1-1 provide the parts outside the CDR3, is EADIYQTPRYLVIGTGKKITLECSQTMGHDKMYWYQQDPGMELHLIHYSYGVNSTEKGDLSSESTVSRIRTEHFPLTLESARPSHTSQYLCASSESPDDNVFFGQGTRLTVV.